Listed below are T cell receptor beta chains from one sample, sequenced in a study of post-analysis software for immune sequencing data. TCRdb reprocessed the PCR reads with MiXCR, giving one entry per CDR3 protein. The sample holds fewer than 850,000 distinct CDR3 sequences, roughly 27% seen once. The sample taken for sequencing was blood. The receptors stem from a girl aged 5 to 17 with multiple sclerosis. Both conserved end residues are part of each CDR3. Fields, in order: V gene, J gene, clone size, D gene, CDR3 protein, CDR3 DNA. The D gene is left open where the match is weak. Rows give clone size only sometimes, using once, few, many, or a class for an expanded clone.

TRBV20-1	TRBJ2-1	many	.	CSATYNEQFF	TGCAGTGCTACATACAATGAGCAGTTCTTC
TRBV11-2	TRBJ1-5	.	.	CASSLALGGNQPQHF	TGTGCCAGCAGCTTAGCGCTGGGGGGCAATCAGCCCCAGCATTTT
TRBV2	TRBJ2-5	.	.	CASGFKPSGVGETQYF	TGTGCCAGCGGATTCAAACCCTCGGGAGTGGGAGAGACCCAGTACTTC
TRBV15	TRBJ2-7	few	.	CATSRDRGREQYF	TGTGCCACCAGCAGAGATCGTGGCAGGGAGCAGTACTTC
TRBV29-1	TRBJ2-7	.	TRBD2	CSVGSRLAGREQYF	TGCAGCGTTGGGTCCAGGCTAGCGGGACGCGAGCAGTACTTC
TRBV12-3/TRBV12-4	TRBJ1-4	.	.	CASSLSLTNEKLFF	TGTGCCAGCAGTTTGAGTTTAACTAATGAAAAACTGTTTTTT
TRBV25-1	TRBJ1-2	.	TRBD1	CASSQRQGYGYTF	TGTGCCAGCAGTCAACGACAGGGCTATGGCTACACCTTC
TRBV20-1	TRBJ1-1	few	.	CSARGLMNTEAFF	TGCAGTGCTAGGGGGTTAATGAACACTGAAGCTTTCTTT
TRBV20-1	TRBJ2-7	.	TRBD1	CSARDRGGRLLYEQYF	TGCAGTGCTAGAGATAGAGGGGGCAGGCTACTGTACGAGCAGTACTTC
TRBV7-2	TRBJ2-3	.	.	CASSDMTSFSDTQYF	TGTGCCAGCAGCGATATGACTAGTTTTTCAGATACGCAGTATTTT
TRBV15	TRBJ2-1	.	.	CATSPGRGRRNEQFF	TGTGCCACCAGCCCGGGGAGGGGGCGCAGGAATGAGCAGTTCTTC
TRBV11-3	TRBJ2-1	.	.	CASSPGLGHREKPYNEQFF	TGTGCCAGCAGCCCAGGTTTGGGCCACCGCGAGAAACCCTACAATGAGCAGTTCTTC
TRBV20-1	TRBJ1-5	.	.	CSARGGEPQHF	TGCAGTGCTCGAGGGGGGGAGCCCCAGCATTTT
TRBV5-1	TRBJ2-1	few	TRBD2	CASSHPTSGGLLSSYNEQFF	TGCGCCAGCAGCCATCCGACTAGCGGGGGGCTCTTGAGCTCCTACAATGAGCAGTTCTTC
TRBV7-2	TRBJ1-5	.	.	CASSSTGNQPQHF	TGTGCCAGCAGCTCCACAGGGAATCAGCCCCAGCATTTT
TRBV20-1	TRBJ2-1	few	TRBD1	CSARSDRGRSINEQFF	TGCAGTGCTAGATCGGACAGGGGGCGATCTATCAATGAGCAGTTCTTC
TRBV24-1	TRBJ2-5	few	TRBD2	CATSDFRGLAGDGRKRETQYF	TGTGCCACCAGTGATTTCCGGGGCCTAGCGGGGGATGGCCGGAAGCGAGAGACCCAGTACTTC
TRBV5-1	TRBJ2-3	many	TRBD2	CASSRTSGGPDTQYF	TGCGCCAGCAGTAGGACTAGCGGGGGACCAGATACGCAGTATTTT
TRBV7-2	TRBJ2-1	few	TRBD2	CASSASGGNEQFF	TGTGCCAGCAGCGCTAGCGGGGGCAATGAGCAGTTCTTC
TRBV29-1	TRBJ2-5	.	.	CSVDGRKETQYF	TGCAGCGTTGATGGCAGGAAAGAGACCCAGTACTTC
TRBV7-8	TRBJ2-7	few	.	CASSLAVGARYEQYF	TGTGCCAGCAGCTTAGCGGTGGGGGCCAGGTACGAGCAGTACTTC
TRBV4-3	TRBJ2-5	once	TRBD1	CASSHHRGEGGPETQYF	TGCGCCAGCAGCCACCATCGGGGCGAAGGGGGCCCAGAGACCCAGTACTTC
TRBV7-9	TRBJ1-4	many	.	CASSFGGGSEKLFF	TGTGCCAGCAGCTTCGGGGGGGGAAGCGAAAAACTGTTTTTT
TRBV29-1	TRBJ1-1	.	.	CSVRQALMNTEAFF	TGCAGCGTCAGACAGGCCCTTATGAACACTGAAGCTTTCTTT
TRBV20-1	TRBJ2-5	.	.	CRELGGETQYF	TGCAGGGAGTTAGGAGGGGAGACCCAGTACTTC
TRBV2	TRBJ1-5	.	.	CASREPRGGNQPQHF	TGTGCCAGCAGGGAGCCCCGGGGCGGCAACCAGCCCCAGCATTTT
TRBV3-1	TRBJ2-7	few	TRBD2	CASSSQPGGNYEQYF	TGTGCCAGCAGCTCACAGCCGGGAGGTAACTACGAGCAGTACTTC
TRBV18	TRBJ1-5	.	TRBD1	CASSRGRQGLREPQHF	TGTGCCAGCTCACGGGGGAGACAGGGACTCCGTGAACCCCAGCATTTT
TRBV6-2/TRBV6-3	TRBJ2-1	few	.	CASIGLKLRPDEQFF	TGTGCCAGCATTGGACTCAAACTGCGGCCGGATGAGCAGTTCTTC
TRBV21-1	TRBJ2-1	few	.	CASKGPDSPYNEQFF	TGTGCCAGCAAAGGCCCGGACTCTCCCTACAATGAGCAGTTCTTC
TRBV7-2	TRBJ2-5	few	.	CASSDRAGPQETQYF	TGTGCCAGCAGCGACCGGGCGGGACCACAAGAGACCCAGTACTTC
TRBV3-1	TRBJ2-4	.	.	CASSQDYGEQYF	TGTGCCAGCAGCCAAGACTATGGGGAGCAGTACTTC
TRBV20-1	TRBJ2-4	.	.	CSARDYAGRQKNIQYF	TGCAGTGCTAGAGATTACGCGGGGCGACAGAAAAACATTCAGTACTTC
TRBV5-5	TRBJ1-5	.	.	CASSLAGVGSNQPQHF	TGTGCCAGCAGCTTAGCGGGAGTAGGTAGCAATCAGCCCCAGCATTTT
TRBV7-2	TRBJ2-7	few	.	CASSPGRPTYEQYF	TGTGCCAGCAGCCCCGGCAGGCCCACCTACGAGCAGTACTTC
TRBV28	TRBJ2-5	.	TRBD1	CASSGTGSYQETQYF	TGTGCCAGCAGTGGGACAGGCTCGTACCAAGAGACCCAGTACTTC
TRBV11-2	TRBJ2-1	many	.	CASSLSSSYNEQFF	TGTGCCAGCAGCTTATCATCGTCGTACAATGAGCAGTTCTTC
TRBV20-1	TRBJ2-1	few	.	CSANPEGHEQFF	TGCAGTGCTAACCCGGAGGGCCACGAGCAGTTCTTC
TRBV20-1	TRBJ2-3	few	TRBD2	CSAWGTRPFGDTQYF	TGCAGTGCTTGGGGGACTAGACCATTTGGGGATACGCAGTATTTT
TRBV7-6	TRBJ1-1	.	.	CANSLAGANTEAFF	TGTGCCAACAGCTTGGCAGGGGCGAACACTGAAGCTTTCTTT
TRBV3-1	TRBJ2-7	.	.	CASSQDFGASYNEQYF	TGTGCCAGCAGCCAAGATTTCGGAGCGTCCTACAATGAGCAGTACTTC
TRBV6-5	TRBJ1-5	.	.	CASSGSRYQPQHF	TGTGCCAGCAGTGGATCCCGCTATCAGCCCCAGCATTTT
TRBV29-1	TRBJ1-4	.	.	CSAVKAGEKLFF	TGCAGCGCAGTAAAAGCAGGGGAAAAACTGTTTTTT
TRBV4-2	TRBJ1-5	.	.	CASSQGHSNQPQHF	TGTGCCAGCAGCCAAGGTCACAGCAATCAGCCCCAGCATTTT
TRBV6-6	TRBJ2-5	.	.	CASSYRQGSGKQYF	TGTGCCAGCAGTTACCGTCAGGGAAGTGGAAAGCAGTACTTC
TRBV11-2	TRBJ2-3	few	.	CASSGALADTDTQYF	TGTGCCAGCAGCGGGGCATTAGCGGATACAGATACGCAGTATTTT
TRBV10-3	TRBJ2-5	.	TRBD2	CTISPLGTGTSGQETQYF	TGTACCATCAGCCCCCTGGGCACCGGGACTAGCGGGCAAGAGACCCAGTACTTC
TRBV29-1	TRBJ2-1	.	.	CSVAVGQGLYNEQFF	TGCAGCGTTGCCGTGGGGCAGGGGTTGTACAATGAGCAGTTCTTC
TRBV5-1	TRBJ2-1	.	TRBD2	CASSWTSGGAPEQFF	TGCGCCAGCAGTTGGACTAGCGGGGGGGCCCCTGAGCAGTTCTTC
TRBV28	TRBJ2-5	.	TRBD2	CASSLLAGGPSQYF	TGTGCCAGCAGTTTACTAGCGGGAGGGCCCTCCCAGTACTTC
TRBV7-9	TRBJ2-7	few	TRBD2	CASSQLRGSYEQYF	TGTGCCAGCAGCCAATTGCGGGGGTCCTACGAGCAGTACTTC
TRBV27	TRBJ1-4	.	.	CASSSRAPNEKLFF	TGTGCCAGCAGTTCGAGGGCACCTAATGAAAAACTGTTTTTT
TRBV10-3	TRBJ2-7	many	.	CAIMLNLSDEQYF	TGTGCCATCATGCTAAACCTCTCCGACGAGCAGTACTTC